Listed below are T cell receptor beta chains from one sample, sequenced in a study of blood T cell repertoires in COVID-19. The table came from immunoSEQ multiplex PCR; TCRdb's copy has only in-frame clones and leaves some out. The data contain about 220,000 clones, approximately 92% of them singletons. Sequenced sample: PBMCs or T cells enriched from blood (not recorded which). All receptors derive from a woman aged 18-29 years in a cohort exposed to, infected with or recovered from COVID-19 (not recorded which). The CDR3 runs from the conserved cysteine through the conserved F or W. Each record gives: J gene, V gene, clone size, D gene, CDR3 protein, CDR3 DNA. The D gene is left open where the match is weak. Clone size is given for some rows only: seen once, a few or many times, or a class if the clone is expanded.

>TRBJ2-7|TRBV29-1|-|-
CSVIHRDLPYEQYF
TGCAGCGTGATACACCGGGACTTACCCTACGAGCAGTACTTC
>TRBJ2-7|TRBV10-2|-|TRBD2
CASSPGRYPYSYEQYF
TGCGCCAGCAGCCCCGGGAGGTACCCTTACTCCTACGAGCAGTACTTC
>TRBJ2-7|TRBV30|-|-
CAWASSYEQYF
TGTGCCTGGGCCAGCTCCTACGAGCAGTACTTC
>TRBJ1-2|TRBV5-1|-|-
CASRENPGQPYGYTF
TGCGCCAGCCGCGAAAACCCGGGACAACCCTATGGCTACACCTTC
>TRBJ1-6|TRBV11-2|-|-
CASSPLTGLGYSPLHF
TGTGCCAGCAGCCCGCTGACAGGCTTGGGCTATTCACCCCTCCACTTT
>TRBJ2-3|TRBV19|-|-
CASSIVLYTDTQYF
TGTGCCAGTAGTATAGTACTGTACACAGATACGCAGTATTTT
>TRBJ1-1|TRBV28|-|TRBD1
CASSLNPGTGGADTEAFF
TGTGCCAGCAGTTTAAACCCCGGGACAGGGGGCGCCGACACTGAAGCTTTCTTT
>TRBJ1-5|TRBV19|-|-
CASSRGAGTLLYSNQPQHF
TGTGCCAGTAGTAGAGGGGCCGGGACACTCCTATATAGCAATCAGCCCCAGCATTTT
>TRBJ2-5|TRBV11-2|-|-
CASSLRRPRETQYF
TGTGCCAGCAGCTTACGGCGGCCGAGGGAGACCCAGTACTTC
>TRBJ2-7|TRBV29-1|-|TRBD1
CSVATGGLHEQYF
TGCAGCGTTGCGACAGGGGGGCTCCACGAGCAGTACTTC
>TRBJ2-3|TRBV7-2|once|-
CASSLSPGTDTQYF
TGTGCCAGCAGCTTAAGCCCGGGGACAGATACGCAGTATTTT
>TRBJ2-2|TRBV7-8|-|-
CASSLFISQGTNTGELFF
TGTGCCAGCAGCTTATTCATTAGTCAGGGAACGAACACCGGGGAGCTGTTTTTT
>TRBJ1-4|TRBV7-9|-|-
CASSVKGVGEKLFF
TGTGCCAGCAGCGTCAAGGGGGTCGGTGAAAAACTGTTTTTT
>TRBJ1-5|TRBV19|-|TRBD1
CATRQGHIGNQPQHF
TGTGCCACCCGACAGGGTCATATCGGAAATCAGCCCCAGCATTTT
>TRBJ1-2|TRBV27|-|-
CASSQQERGGYTF
TGTGCCAGCAGTCAACAGGAGCGGGGAGGCTACACCTTC
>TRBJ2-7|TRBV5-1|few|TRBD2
CASSPSGTYYEQYF
TGCGCCAGCAGCCCTAGCGGAACCTACTACGAGCAGTACTTC
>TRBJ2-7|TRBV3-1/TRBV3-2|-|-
CASRPTTRSYEQYF
TGTGCCAGCAGACCCACGACTAGATCCTACGAGCAGTACTTC
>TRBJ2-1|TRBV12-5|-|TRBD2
CASGPSGSHFNEQFF
TGTGCTAGTGGTCCTAGCGGGAGTCATTTCAATGAGCAGTTCTTC
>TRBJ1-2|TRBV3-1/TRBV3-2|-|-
CASSPRDTHGYTF
TGTGCCAGCAGCCCTCGGGACACCCATGGCTACACCTTC
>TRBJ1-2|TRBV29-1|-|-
CSVNRDDGPYTF
TGCAGCGTTAACAGGGACGATGGCCCCTACACCTTC
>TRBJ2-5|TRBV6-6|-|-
CASSYSSLETQYF
TGTGCCAGCAGTTACTCGAGTTTAGAGACCCAGTACTTC
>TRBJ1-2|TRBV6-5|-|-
CASSYTGGADYGYTF
TGTGCCAGCAGTTACACGGGGGGCGCGGACTATGGCTACACCTTC
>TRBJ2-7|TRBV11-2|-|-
CASSLVRTEDPDYEQYF
TGTGCCAGCAGCTTAGTTCGGACGGAGGACCCAGATTACGAGCAGTACTTC
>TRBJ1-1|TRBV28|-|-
CASIPRGTEAFF
TGTGCCAGCATACCACGGGGAACTGAAGCTTTCTTT
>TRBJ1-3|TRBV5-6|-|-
CASSTGQSGNTIYF
TGTGCCAGCAGCACCGGACAGTCTGGAAACACCATATATTTT
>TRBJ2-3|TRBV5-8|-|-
CASSLAETDTQYF
TGTGCCAGCAGCTTAGCCGAAACAGATACGCAGTATTTT
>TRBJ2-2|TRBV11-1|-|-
CASSLGTSNTGELFF
TGTGCCAGCAGCCTGGGGACATCCAACACCGGGGAGCTGTTTTTT
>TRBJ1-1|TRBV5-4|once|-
CASSLMGGTEAFF
TGTGCCAGCAGCTTGATGGGGGGTACTGAAGCTTTCTTT
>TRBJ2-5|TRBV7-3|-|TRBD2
CASSLREGQRQPQETQYF
TGTGCCAGCAGCTTACGGGAGGGTCAGCGACAACCCCAAGAGACCCAGTACTTC